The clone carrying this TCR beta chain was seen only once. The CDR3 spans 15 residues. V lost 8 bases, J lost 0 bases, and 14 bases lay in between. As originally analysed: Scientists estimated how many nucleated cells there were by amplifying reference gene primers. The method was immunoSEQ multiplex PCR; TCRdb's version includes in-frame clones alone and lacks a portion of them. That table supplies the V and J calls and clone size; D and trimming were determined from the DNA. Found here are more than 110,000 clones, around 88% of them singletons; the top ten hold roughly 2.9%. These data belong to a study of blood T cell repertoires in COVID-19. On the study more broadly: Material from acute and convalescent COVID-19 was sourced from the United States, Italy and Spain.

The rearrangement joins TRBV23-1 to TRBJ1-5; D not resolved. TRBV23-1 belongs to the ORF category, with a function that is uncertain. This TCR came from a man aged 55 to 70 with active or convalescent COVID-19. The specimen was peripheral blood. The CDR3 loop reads CASPPEVYSNQPQHF. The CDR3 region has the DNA TGCGCCAGCCCGCCGGAGGTTTATAGCAATCAGCCCCAGCATTTT.